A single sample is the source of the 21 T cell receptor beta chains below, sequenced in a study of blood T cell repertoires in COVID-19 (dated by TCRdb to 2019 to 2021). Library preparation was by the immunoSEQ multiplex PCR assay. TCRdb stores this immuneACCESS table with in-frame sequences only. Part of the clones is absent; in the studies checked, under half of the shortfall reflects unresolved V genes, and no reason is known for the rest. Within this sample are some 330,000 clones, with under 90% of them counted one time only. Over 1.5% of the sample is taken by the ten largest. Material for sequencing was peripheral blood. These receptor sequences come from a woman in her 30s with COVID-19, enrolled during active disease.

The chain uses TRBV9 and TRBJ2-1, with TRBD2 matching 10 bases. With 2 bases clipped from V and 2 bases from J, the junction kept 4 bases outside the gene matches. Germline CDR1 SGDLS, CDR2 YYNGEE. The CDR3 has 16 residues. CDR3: CASSVSSGGTYNEQFF. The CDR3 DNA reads TGTGCCAGCAGCGTCAGTAGCGGGGGGACCTACAATGAGCAGTTCTTC. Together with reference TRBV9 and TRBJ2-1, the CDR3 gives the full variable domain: DSGVTQTPKHLITATGQRVTLRCSPRSGDLSVYWYQQSLDQGLQFLIQYYNGEERAKGNILERFSAQQFPDLHSELNLSSLELGDSALYFCASSVSSGGTYNEQFFGPGTRLTVL.

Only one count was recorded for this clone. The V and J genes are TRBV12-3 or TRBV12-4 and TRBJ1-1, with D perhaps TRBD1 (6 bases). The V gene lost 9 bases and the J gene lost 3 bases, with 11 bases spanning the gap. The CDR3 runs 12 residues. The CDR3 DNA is TGTGCCAGTAGGGGGTACGACACTGAAGCTTTCTTT. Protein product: CASRGYDTEAFF.

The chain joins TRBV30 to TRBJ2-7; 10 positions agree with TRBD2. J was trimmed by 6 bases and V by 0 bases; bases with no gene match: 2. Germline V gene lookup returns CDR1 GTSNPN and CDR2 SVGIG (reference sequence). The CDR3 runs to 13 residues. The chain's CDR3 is CAWSVGLASEQYF. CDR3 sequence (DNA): TGTGCCTGGAGTGTGGGACTAGCGAGCGAGCAGTACTTC.

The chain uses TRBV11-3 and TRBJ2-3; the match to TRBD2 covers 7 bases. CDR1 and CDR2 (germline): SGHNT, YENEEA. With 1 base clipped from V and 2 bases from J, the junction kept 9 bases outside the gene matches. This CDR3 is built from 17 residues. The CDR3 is CASSLVPRRGTTDTQYF. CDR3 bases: TGTGCCAGCAGCTTAGTGCCCCGGCGGGGGACCACAGATACGCAGTATTTT. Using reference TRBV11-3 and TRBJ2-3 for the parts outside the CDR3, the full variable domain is EAGVVQSPRYKIIEKKQPVAFWCNPISGHNTLYWYLQNLGQGPELLIRYENEEAVDDSQLPKDRFSAERLKGVDSTLKIQPAELGDSAVYLCASSLVPRRGTTDTQYFGPGTRLTVL.

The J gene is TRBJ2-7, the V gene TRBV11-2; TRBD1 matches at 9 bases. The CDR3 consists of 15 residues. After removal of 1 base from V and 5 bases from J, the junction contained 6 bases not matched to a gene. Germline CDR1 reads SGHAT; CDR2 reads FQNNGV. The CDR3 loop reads CASSLVGQGLDEQYF. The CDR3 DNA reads TGTGCCAGCAGCTTAGTGGGACAGGGCTTGGACGAGCAGTACTTC.

DNA for the CDR3: TGTGCCAGCTCACCCCCGGGACTAGCGGGGCCAAGGGAGCAGTTCTTC. Translating gives CASSPPGLAGPREQFF. V usage is TRBV18 and J usage is TRBJ2-1; 13 nucleotides align to TRBD2. Germline V gene sequence: CDR1 KGHSH, CDR2 LQKENI. The CDR3 sequence is 16 residues long. Trimming at V came to 3 bases and at J to 10 bases, leaving 9 bases not matched to a gene.

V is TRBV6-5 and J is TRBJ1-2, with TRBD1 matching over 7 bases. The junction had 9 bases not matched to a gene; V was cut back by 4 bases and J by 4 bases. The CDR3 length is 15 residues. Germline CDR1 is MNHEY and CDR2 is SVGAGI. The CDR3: CASSLRRGNSYGYTF. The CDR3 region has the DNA TGTGCCAGCAGTTTGCGCAGGGGGAACAGCTATGGCTACACCTTC.

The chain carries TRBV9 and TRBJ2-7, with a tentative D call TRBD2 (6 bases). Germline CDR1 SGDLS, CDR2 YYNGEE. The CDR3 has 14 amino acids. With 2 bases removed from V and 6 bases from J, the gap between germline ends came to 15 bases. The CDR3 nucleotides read TGTGCCAGCAGCGTTGGGGGAGGAGACGGCGAGCAGTACTTC. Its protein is CASSVGGGDGEQYF.

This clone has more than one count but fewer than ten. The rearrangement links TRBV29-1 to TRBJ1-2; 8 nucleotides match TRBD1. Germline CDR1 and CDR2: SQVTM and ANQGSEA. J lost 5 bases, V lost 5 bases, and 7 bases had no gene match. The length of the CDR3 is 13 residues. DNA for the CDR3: TGCAGCGTTACGGACAGGGACCTATATGGCTACACCTTC. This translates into CSVTDRDLYGYTF.

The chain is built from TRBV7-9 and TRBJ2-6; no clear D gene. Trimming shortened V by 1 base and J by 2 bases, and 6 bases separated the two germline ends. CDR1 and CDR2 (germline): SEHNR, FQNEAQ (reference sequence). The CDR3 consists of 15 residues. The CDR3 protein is CASSLGGPGANVLTF. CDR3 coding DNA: TGTGCCAGCAGCTTAGGCGGCCCTGGGGCCAACGTCCTGACTTTC. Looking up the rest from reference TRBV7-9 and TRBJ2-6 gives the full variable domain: DTGVSQNPRHKITKRGQNVTFRCDPISEHNRLYWYRQTLGQGPEFLTYFQNEAQLEKSRLLSDRFSAERPKGSFSTLEIQRTEQGDSAMYLCASSLGGPGANVLTFGAGSRLTVL.

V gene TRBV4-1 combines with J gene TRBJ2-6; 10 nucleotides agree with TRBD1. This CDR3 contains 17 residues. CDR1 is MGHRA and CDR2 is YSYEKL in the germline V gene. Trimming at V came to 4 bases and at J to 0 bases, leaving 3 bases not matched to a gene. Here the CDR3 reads CASSLGQGSSGANVLTF. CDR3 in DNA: TGCGCCAGCAGCCTGGGACAGGGGAGCTCTGGGGCCAACGTCCTGACTTTC.

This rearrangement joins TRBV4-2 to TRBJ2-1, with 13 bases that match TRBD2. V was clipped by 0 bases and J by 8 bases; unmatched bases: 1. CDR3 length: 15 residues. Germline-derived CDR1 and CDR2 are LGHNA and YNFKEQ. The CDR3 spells CASSQELAGGYEQFF. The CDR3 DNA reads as TGTGCCAGCAGCCAAGAACTAGCGGGGGGGTATGAGCAGTTCTTC.

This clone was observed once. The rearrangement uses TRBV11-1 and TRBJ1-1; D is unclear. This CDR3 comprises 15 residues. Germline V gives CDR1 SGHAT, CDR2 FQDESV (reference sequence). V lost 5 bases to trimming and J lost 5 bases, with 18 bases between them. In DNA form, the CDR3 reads TGTGCCAGCAGCCCCCAATCACGGGAGAGGACTGAAGCTTTCTTT. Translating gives CASSPQSRERTEAFF.

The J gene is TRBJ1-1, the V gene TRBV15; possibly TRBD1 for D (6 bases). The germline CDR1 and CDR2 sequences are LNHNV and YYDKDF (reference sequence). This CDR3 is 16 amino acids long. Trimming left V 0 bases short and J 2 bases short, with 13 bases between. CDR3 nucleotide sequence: TGTGCCACCAGCAGAGATAGGGGACATCAAAACACTGAAGCTTTCTTT. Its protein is CATSRDRGHQNTEAFF. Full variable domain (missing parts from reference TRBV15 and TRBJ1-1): DAMVIQNPRYQVTQFGKPVTLSCSQTLNHNVMYWYQQKSSQAPKLLFHYYDKDFNNEADTPDNFQSRRPNTSFCFLDIRSPGLGDTAMYLCATSRDRGHQNTEAFFGQGTRLTVV.

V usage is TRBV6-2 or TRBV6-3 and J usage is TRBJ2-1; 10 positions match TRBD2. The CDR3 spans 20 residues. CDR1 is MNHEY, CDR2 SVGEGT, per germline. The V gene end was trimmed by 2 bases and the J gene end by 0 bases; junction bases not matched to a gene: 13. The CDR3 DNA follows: TGTGCCAGCAGTTACGGCCCGGGTAGCGGGGGGCCTCGCTCCTACAATGAGCAGTTCTTC. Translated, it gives CASSYGPGSGGPRSYNEQFF.

CDR3 in amino acids: CASNPRGGGVNEKLFF. CDR3 bases: TGTGCCAGCAACCCCCGAGGGGGGGGCGTTAATGAAAAACTGTTTTTT. V gene TRBV5-6 combines with J gene TRBJ1-4, with TRBD1 as a possible D gene (6 bases). With 6 bases removed from V and 4 bases from J, the gap between germline ends came to 19 bases. The CDR3 totals 16 residues. In germline, CDR1 is SGHDT, CDR2 YYEEEE.

CDR3 region: CASSIQRGGHTGELFF. The CDR3 region has the DNA TGTGCCAGTAGTATACAGCGGGGGGGCCACACCGGGGAGCTGTTTTTT. This rearrangement joins TRBV19 to TRBJ2-2; 10 bases match TRBD2. The trim removed 2 bases at V and 3 bases at J, leaving 3 bases unmatched. The germline V gene encodes CDR1 LNHDA and CDR2 SQIVND (reference sequence). CDR3 length: 16 residues. The whole variable domain, remainder taken from reference TRBV19 and TRBJ2-2, is DGGITQSPKYLFRKEGQNVTLSCEQNLNHDAMYWYRQDPGQGLRLIYYSQIVNDFQKGDIAEGYSVSREKKESFPLTVTSAQKNPTAFYLCASSIQRGGHTGELFFGEGSRLTVL.

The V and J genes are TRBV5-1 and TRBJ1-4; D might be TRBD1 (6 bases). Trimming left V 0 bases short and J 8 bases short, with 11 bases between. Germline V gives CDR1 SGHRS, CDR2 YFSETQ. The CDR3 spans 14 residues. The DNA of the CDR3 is TGCGCCAGCAGCTTGGAGGACAGTCAAGAAAAACTGTTTTTT. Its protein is CASSLEDSQEKLFF.

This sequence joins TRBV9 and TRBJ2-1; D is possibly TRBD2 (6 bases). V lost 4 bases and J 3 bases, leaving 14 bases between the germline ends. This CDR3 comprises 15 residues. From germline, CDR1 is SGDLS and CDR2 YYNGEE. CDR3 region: CASSRVGGDYNEQFF. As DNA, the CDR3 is TGTGCCAGCAGCCGGGTGGGAGGAGACTACAATGAGCAGTTCTTC.

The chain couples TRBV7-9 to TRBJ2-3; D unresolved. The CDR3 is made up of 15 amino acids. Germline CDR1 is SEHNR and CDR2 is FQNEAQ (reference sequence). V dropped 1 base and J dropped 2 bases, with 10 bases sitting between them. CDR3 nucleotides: TGTGCCAGCAGCTTAGGTTCAGTTTCCACAGATACGCAGTATTTT. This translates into CASSLGSVSTDTQYF.

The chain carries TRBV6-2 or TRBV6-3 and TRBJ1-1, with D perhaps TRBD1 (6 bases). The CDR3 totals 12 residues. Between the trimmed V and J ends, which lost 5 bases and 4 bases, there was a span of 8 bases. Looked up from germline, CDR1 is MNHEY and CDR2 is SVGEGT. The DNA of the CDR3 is TGTGCCAGCAGTCAGGGGAGCACTGAAGCTTTCTTT. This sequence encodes CASSQGSTEAFF.